Below, 2 T cell receptor beta chains from the same sample are listed, as sequenced in a study of high-grade serous ovarian cancer treatment subgroups. The protocol was immunoSEQ multiplex PCR, while the TCRdb copy is restricted to in-frame clones and leaves out a portion. Among 30,000 to 40,000 clones listed, 79% were seen once. The tumor samples were collected prior to definitive surgery or chemotherapy. The sequencing input was tumor tissue. These receptors all come from a human donor with high-grade serous ovarian cancer.

This chain connects TRBV13 to TRBJ2-3; tentatively, D is TRBD2 (6 bases). The V gene's germline CDR1 is PRHDT and CDR2 FYEKMQ (reference sequence). V was cut by 7 bases and J by 1 base, with 15 bases left in between. The CDR3 contains 15 residues. The CDR3 bases are TGTGCCAGCAACTCTCGGCGGGACGGCACAGATACGCAGTATTTT. Protein product: CASNSRRDGTDTQYF.

V gene TRBV19 combines with J gene TRBJ2-1, with TRBD2 matching over 14 bases. V shed 5 bases and J 7 bases; nucleotides not matched to a gene: 10. Germline CDR1 reads LNHDA; CDR2 reads SQIVND (reference sequence). The CDR3 is 17 residues long. In nucleotides, the CDR3 is TGTGCCAGTAGTCTGGGACTAGCGGGAGTCTTTTGGAATGAGCAGTTCTTC. Encoded protein: CASSLGLAGVFWNEQFF.